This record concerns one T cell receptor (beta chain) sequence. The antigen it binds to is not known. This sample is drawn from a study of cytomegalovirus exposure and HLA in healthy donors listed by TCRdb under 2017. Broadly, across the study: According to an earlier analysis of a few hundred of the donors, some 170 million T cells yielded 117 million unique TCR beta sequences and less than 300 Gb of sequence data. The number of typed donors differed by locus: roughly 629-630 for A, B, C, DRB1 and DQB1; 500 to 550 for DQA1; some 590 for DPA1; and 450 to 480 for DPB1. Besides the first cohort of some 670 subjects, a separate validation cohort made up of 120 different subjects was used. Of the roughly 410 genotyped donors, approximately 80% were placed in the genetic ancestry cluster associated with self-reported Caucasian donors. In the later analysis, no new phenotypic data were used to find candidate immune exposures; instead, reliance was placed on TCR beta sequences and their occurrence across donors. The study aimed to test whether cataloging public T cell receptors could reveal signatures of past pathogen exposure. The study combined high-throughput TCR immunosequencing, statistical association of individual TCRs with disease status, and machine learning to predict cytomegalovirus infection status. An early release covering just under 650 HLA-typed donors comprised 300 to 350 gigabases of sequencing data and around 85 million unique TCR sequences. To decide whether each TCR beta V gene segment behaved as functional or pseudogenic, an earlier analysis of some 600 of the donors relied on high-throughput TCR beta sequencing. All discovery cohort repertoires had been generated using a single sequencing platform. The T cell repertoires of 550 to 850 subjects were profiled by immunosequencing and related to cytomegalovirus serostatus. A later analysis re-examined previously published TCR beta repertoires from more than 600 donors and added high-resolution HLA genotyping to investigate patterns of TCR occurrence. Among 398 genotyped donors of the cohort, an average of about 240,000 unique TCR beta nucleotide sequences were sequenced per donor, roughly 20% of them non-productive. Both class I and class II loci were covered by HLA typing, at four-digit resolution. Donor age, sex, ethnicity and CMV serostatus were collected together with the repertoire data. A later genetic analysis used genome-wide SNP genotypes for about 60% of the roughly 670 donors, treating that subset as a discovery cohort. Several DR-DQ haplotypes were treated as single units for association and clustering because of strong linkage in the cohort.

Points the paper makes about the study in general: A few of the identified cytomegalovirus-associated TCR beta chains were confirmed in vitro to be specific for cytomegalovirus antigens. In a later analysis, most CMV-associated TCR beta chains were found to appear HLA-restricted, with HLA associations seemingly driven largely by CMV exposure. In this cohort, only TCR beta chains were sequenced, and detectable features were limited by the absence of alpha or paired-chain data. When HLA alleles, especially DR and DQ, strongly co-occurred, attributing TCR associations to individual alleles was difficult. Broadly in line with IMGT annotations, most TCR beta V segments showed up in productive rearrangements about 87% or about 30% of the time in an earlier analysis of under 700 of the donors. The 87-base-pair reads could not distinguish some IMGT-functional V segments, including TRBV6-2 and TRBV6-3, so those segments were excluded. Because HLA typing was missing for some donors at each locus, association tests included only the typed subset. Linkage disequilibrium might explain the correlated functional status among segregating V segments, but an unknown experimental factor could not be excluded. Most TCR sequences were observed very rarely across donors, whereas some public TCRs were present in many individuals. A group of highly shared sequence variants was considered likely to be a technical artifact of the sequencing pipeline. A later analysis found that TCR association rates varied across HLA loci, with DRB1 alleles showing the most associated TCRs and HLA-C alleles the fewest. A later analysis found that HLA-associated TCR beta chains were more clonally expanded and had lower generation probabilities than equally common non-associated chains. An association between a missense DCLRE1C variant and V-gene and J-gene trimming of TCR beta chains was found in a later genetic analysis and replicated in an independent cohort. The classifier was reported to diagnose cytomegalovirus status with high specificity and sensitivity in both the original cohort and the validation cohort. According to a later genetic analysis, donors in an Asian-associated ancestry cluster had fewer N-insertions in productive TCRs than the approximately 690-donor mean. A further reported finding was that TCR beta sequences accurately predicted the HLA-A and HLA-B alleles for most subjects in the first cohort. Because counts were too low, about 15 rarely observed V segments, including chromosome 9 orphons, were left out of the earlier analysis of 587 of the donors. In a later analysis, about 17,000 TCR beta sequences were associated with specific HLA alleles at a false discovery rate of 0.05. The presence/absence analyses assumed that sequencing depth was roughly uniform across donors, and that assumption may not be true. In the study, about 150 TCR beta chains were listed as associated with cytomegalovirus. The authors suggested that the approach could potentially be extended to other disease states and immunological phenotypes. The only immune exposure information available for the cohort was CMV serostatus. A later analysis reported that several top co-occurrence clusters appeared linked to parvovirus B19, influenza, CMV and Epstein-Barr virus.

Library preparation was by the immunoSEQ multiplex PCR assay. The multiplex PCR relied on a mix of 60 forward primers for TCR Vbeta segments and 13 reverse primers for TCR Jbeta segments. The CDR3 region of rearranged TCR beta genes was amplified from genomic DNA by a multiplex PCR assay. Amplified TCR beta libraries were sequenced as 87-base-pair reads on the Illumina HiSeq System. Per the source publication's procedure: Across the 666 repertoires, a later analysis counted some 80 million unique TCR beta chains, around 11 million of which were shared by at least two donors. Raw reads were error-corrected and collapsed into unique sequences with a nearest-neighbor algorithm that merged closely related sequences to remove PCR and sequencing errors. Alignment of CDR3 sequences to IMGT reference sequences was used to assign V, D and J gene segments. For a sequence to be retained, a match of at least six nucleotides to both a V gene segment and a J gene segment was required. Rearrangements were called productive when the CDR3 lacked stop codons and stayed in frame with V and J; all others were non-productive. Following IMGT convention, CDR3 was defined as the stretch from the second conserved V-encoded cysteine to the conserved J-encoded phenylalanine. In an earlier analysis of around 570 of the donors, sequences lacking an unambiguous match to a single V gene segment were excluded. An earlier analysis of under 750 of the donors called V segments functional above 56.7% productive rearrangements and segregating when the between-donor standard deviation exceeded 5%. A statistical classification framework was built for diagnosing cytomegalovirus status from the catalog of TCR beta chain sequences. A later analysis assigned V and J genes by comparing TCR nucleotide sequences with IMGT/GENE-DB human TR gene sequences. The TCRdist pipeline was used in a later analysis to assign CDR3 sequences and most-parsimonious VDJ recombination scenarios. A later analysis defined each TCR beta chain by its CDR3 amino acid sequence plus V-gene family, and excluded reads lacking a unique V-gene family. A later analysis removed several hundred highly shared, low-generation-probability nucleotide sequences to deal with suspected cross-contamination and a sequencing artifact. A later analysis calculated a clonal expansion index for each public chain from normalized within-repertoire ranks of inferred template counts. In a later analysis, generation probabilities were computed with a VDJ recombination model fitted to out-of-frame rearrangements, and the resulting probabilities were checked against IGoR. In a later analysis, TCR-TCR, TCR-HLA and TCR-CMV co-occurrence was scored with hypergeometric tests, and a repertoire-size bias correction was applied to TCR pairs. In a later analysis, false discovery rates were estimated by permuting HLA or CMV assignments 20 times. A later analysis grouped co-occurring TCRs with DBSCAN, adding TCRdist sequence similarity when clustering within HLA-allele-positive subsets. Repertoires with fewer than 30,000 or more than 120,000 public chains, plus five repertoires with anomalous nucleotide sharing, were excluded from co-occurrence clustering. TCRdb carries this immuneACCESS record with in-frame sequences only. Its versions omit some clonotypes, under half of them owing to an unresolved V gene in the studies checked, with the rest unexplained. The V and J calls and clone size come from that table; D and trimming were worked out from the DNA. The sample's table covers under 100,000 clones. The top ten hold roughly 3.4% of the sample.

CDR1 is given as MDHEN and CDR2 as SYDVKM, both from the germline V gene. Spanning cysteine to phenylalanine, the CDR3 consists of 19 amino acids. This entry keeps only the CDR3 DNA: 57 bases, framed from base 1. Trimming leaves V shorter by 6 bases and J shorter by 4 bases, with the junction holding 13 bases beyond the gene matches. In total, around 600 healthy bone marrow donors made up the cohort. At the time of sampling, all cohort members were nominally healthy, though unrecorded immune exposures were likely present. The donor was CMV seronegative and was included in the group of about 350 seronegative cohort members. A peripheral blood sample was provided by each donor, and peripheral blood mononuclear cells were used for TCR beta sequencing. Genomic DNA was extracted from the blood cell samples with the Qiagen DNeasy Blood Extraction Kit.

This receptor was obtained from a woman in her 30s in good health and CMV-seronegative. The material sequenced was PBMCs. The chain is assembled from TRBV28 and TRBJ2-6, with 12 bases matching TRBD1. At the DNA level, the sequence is TGTGCCAGCAGAGATTCGGGACAGGGGGCATCTTCCGGGGCCAACGTCCTGACTTTC. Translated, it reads CASRDSGQGASSGANVLTF.